This TCR beta chain was captured in a study of T-cell memory formation after mild COVID-19. Germline CDR1 reads SGHTA; CDR2 reads FQGNSA. The ends lost 1 base at V and 5 bases at J; junction bases unmatched: 5. This CDR3 is built from 14 residues. In its sample, this clonotype was seen a few times. MiXCR, applied by TCRdb to the 5' RACE reads, yields one record per CDR3 protein. Counted here are just over 350,000 distinct CDR3 sequences, around an eighth occurring once; the ten biggest clones make up roughly 22%. The rearrangement uses TRBV7-2 and TRBJ2-7, with 7 bases that match TRBD1. Sequencing used PBMCs or a T cell subset sorted from them (not recorded which). The sequence derives from a man younger than 30 who had mild COVID-19 (a few samples of this study predate the infection). Cell type and time point are not known. The CDR3, as DNA: TGTGCCAGCAGCTTAGTACAGGGGAACGACGAGCAGTACTTC. Amino acids: CASSLVQGNDEQYF.